The 13 T cell receptor beta chains listed next were all sequenced from one sample in a study of regulatory T cells in long-lasting Graves disease (dated by TCRdb to the early 2020s). This specimen's time point label, per the study, means: newly diagnosed GD, antithyroid drugs for less than 3 months. RNA was extracted from PBMCs in TRIzol for both TCR sequencing and RNA sequencing. Receptors were amplified or captured by multiplex PCR. Reads for this sample came from an Illumina HiSeq 4000. TCR beta libraries were built with iRepertoire HTBI primers and Arm-PCR amplification of CDR3 regions. The public reads were quality trimmed at Q25 with fastp and then assembled into clones with MiXCR by TCRdb, keeping productive beta chains. Identical CDR3 proteins give one entry, which carries the most common genes and DNA. Here the sample has 350,000 to 500,000 distinct CDR3 sequences; about 14% occur a single time. 17% of the sample rests with the top ten.

The data were also submitted as part of a second study, on T cells in Graves' hyperthyroidism and ophthalmopathy.

Sample: peripheral blood mononuclear cells (PBMCs), taken at new diagnosis, from a patient treated with antithyroid drugs. These receptors all stem from a woman between 50 and 59 years old with Graves disease. Donor details come from another sample of the same person, matched by shared clones.

This clonotype was seen repeatedly, ten times or more. A read error may account for a junction end that differs from germline. This sequence joins TRBV5-1 and TRBJ1-5; 9 positions agree with TRBD1. This CDR3 has 14 amino acids. The germline CDR1 and CDR2 sequences are SGHRS and YFSETQ. CDR3 DNA: TGTGCCAGCAGCTTAGGGACAGGGAATCAGCCCCAGCATTTT. This encodes CASSLGTGNQPQHF.

The chain joins TRBV5-1 to TRBJ2-2, with 9 bases fitting TRBD2. Germline trimming cut 0 bases from V and 5 bases from J; bases unmatched to any gene: 8. Looked up from germline, CDR1 is SGHRS and CDR2 is YFSETQ. CDR3 size: 17 residues. CDR3 residues: CASSLVVAGAGTGELFF. CDR3 nucleotide sequence: TGCGCCAGCAGCTTGGTGGTAGCGGGAGCGGGAACCGGGGAGCTGTTTTTT.

To note about this clonotype: Just one base apart from a much larger clone, this may be a read error. The gene calls are TRBV2 and TRBJ2-3, with a weak D call TRBD2 (6 bases). Trimming stripped 8 bases from V and 3 bases from J, with 18 bases between. Germline assignment: CDR1 SNHLY and CDR2 FYNNEI. This CDR3 has 15 amino acids. The CDR3 DNA follows: TGTGCCAGCCATTACGGACTAACGGGTACAGATACGCAGTATTTT. The encoded protein is CASHYGLTGTDTQYF.

Ten or more counts support this clonotype. The rearrangement joins TRBV28 to TRBJ2-1, with 10 bases lining up with TRBD2. With V trimmed by 3 bases and J by 10 bases, 9 bases remained unmatched. Germline V gives CDR1 MDHEN, CDR2 SYDVKM. The CDR3 covers 15 residues. The CDR3 region has the DNA TGTGCCAGCAGTTTGGCGGTACTAGCGGGACTAGAGCAGTTCTTC. Translating gives CASSLAVLAGLEQFF. Variable domain in full (rest from reference TRBV28 and TRBJ2-1): DVKVTQSSRYLVKRTGEKVFLECVQDMDHENMFWYRQDPGLGLRLIYFSYDVKMKEKGDIPEGYSVSREKKERFSLILESASTNQTSMYLCASSLAVLAGLEQFFGPGTRLTVL.

This clonotype was recorded at least ten times. This chain links TRBV3-1 with TRBJ1-2; possibly TRBD1 for D (5 bases). The CDR3 sequence is 13 residues long. V lost 3 bases and J 3 bases, leaving 8 bases between the germline ends. CDR1 and CDR2 (germline): LGHDT, YNNKEL (reference sequence). CDR3 loop: CASSHPGYYGYTF. DNA for the CDR3: TGTGCCAGCAGCCATCCAGGGTACTATGGCTACACCTTC.

This clonotype came up many times. The chain employs TRBV7-8 and TRBJ1-1; a possible D gene is TRBD1 (5 bases). CDR1 is SGHVS, CDR2 FQNEAQ, per germline. V lost 3 bases to trimming and J lost 1 base, with 12 bases between them. The CDR3 consists of 15 residues. The CDR3 DNA sequence: TGTGCCAGCAGCTTTGGTTGGGGCCAGAACACTGAAGCTTTCTTT. Amino acids: CASSFGWGQNTEAFF.

This clonotype was seen ten or more times. The chain employs TRBV27 and TRBJ2-1; possible D gene TRBD1, 5 bases. The V end was cut by 8 bases, the J end by 7 bases, with 12 bases between. Looked up from germline, CDR1 is MNHEY and CDR2 is SMNVEV (reference sequence). CDR3 length: 12 residues. DNA for the CDR3: TGTGCCAGCGAAGGGGTGGGGAATGAGCAGTTCTTC. Translating gives CASEGVGNEQFF.

The table lists this clonotype with a few counts. This chain links TRBV3-1 with TRBJ2-3, with 13 bases lining up with TRBD2. The CDR3 is made up of 16 amino acids. Germline-derived CDR1 and CDR2 are LGHDT and YNNKEL (reference sequence). V lost 6 bases to trimming and J lost 2 bases; unmatched junction nucleotides: 5. DNA of the CDR3: TGTGCCAGCAGTCGGACTAGCGGGAGCCTCACAGATACGCAGTATTTT. Its protein product is CASSRTSGSLTDTQYF.

Ten or more counts support this clonotype. The chain has TRBV27 and TRBJ2-2, with D perhaps TRBD2 (5 bases). Germline-derived CDR1 and CDR2 are MNHEY and SMNVEV (reference sequence). Trimming shortened V by 5 bases and J by 6 bases, and 22 bases separated the two germline ends. The CDR3 is made up of 17 amino acids. CDR3 nucleotides: TGTGCCAGCAGTGAAGGTCTTGAGCGGCCCTTAGCCGGGGAGCTGTTTTTT. Translation: CASSEGLERPLAGELFF.

This clonotype was counted many times. The chain recombines TRBV5-5 with TRBJ1-2; tentative D call: TRBD1 (5 bases). Germline CDR1 is SGHKS and CDR2 is YYEKEE (reference sequence). The ends were cut back, 4 bases at V and 5 bases at J, with 15 bases in the middle. This CDR3 contains 14 residues. The CDR3 reads CASSPGGWGYGYTF. In nucleotides, the CDR3 is TGTGCCAGCAGCCCGGGGGGTTGGGGATATGGCTACACCTTC.

This clonotype was counted ten times or more. The gene calls are TRBV11-2 and TRBJ2-5; D gene ambiguous. CDR1 is SGHAT, CDR2 FQNNGV, per germline. The V gene lost 5 bases and the J gene lost 1 base, with 8 bases spanning the gap. The CDR3 extends over 13 amino acids. The CDR3 here is CASSPRVQETQYF. The CDR3 coding sequence is TGTGCCAGCAGCCCCCGTGTCCAAGAGACCCAGTACTTC.

Many counts were recorded for this clonotype. V is TRBV6-1 and J is TRBJ2-7, with 12 positions matching TRBD2. The V gene end was trimmed by 5 bases and the J gene end by 7 bases; junction bases not matched to a gene: 12. CDR1 is MNHNS and CDR2 is SASEGT in the germline V gene. The CDR3 is 16 residues long. CDR3 region: CASSPGTSGPWKEQYF. CDR3 DNA sequence: TGTGCCAGCAGTCCCGGGACTAGCGGGCCATGGAAAGAGCAGTACTTC.

In this sample, this clonotype turned up many times. The V call is TRBV12-3 or TRBV12-4, the J call TRBJ2-1; 10 bases are shared with TRBD2. The length of the CDR3 is 15 residues. The V gene end was trimmed by 6 bases and the J gene end by 6 bases; junction bases not matched to a gene: 8. CDR3 amino acids: CASSRGLAVINEQFF. CDR3 in DNA: TGTGCCAGCAGCCGCGGACTAGCGGTAATCAATGAGCAGTTCTTC.